This T cell receptor (beta chain) was identified in a study of vaccination and CD4 T cells after COVID-19. The assay that was used to sequence DNA from cultured CD4+ T cells was the Oncomine TCR Beta short-read assay. TCRdb used MiXCR to reprocess the PCR reads, holding one entry per CDR3 protein. Of over 11,000 distinct CDR3 sequences listed, around 21% are singletons. Stated treatment: approximately 10-day PBMC culture with coronavirus spike peptide pools or control peptides (ViraFEST assay). Via ViraFEST, peptide pools expanded antigen-specific T cells before TCR sequencing. Positive PCR dates ranged from March to December 2020; these dates predated US Alpha, Beta and Delta variants. CDR3 length: 16 amino acids. Germline assignment: CDR1 SNHLY and CDR2 FYNNEI. With 3 bases removed from V and 2 bases from J, the gap between germline ends came to 16 bases. Only a few counts were recorded for this clonotype. Its target is not known.

The source is a human donor with COVID-19. The chain carries TRBV2 and TRBJ1-1; D possibly corresponds to TRBD1 (6 bases). The sequencing sample was made of cultured CD4+ T cells from blood. The CDR3 is CASSDGGRGENTEAFF. The CDR3 DNA reads as TGTGCCAGCAGTGATGGAGGGAGGGGGGAAAACACTGAAGCTTTCTTT.